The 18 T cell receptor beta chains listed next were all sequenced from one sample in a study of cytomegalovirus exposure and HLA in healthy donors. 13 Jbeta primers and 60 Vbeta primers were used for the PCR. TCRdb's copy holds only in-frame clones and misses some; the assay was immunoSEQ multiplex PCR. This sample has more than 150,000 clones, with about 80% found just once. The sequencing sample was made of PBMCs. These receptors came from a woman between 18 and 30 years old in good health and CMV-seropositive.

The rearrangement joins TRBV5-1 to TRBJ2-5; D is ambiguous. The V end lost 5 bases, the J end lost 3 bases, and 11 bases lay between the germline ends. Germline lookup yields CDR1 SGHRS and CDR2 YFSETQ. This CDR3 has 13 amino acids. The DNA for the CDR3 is TGCGCCAGCAGTAGTCCCACCAAAGAGACCCAGTACTTC. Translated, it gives CASSSPTKETQYF.

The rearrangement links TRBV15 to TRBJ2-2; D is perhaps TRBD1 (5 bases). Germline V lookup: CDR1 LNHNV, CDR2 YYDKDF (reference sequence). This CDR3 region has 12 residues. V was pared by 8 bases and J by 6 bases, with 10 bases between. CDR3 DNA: TGTGCCACCGGACATGGGTCCGGGGAGCTGTTTTTT. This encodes CATGHGSGELFF.

CDR3 protein: CASSQVWNTEAFF. CDR3 nucleotides: TGTGCCAGCAGTCAGGTTTGGAACACTGAAGCTTTCTTT. The genes are TRBV27 and TRBJ1-1; D is unclear. The CDR3 has 13 amino acids. V lost 5 bases and J 1 base, leaving 8 bases between the germline ends. Germline V CDR1 and CDR2: MNHEY, SMNVEV (reference sequence).

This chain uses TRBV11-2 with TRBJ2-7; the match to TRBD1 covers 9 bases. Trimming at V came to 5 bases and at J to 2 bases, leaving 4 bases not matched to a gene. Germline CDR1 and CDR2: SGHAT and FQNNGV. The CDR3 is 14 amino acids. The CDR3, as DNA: TGTGCCAGCAGCGAAAACAGGGGGCCCTACGAGCAGTACGTC. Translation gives CASSENRGPYEQYV.

In DNA form, the CDR3 reads TGTGCCAGCAGCAAAAACCCTCGCCGGGACTACAATGAGCAGTTCTTC. Residues: CASSKNPRRDYNEQFF. The V call is TRBV11-3, the J call TRBJ2-1, with D possibly TRBD2 on 5 matching bases. The CDR3 runs 16 residues. The germline CDR1 and CDR2 sequences are SGHNT and YENEEA. Trimming cost V 5 bases and J 3 bases, with 17 bases left between them.

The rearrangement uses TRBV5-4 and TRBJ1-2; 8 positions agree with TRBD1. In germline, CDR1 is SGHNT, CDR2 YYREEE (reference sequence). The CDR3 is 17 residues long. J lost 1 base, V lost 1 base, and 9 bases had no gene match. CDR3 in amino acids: CASSLNSGGEVNYGYTF. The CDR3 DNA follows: TGTGCCAGCAGCTTGAATTCAGGGGGCGAAGTTAACTATGGCTACACCTTC.

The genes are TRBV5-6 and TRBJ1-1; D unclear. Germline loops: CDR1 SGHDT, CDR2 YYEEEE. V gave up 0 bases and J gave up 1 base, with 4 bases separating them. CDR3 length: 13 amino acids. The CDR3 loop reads CASSLGRNTEAFF. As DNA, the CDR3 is TGTGCCAGCAGCTTGGGGAGGAACACTGAAGCTTTCTTT.

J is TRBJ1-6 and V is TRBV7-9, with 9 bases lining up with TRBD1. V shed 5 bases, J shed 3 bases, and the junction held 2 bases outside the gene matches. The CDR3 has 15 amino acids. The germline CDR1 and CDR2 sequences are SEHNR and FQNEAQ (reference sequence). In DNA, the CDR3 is TGTGCCAGCAGCCGGGACAGGGACTATAATTCACCCCTCCACTTT. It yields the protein CASSRDRDYNSPLHF.

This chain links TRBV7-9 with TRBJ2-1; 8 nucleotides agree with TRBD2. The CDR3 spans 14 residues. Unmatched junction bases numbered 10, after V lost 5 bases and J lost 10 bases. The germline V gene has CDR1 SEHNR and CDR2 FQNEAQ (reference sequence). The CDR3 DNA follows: TGTGCCAGCAGCCCAGCGGGGGCTCCGGGGGAGCAGTTCTTC. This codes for CASSPAGAPGEQFF.

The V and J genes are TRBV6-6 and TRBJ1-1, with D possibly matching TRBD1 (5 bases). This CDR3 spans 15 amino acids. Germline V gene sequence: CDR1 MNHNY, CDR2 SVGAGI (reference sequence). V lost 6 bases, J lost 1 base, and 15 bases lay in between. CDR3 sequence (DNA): TGTGCCAGCAGAGCCGGACACTTAGAGAACACTGAAGCTTTCTTT. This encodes CASRAGHLENTEAFF.

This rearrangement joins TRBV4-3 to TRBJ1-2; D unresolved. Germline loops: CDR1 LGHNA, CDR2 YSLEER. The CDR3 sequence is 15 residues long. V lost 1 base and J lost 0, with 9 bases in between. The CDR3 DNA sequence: TGCGCCAGCAGCCAAGGCAGCAGGACTAACTATGGCTACACCTTC. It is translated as CASSQGSRTNYGYTF.

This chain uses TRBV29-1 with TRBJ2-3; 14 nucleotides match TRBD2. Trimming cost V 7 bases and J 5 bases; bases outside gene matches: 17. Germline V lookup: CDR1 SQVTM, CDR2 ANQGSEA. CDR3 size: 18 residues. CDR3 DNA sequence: TGCAGCGCCCCGGGACTAGCGGGGGCCCGTATGCCCAGAGATACGCAGTATTTT. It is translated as CSAPGLAGARMPRDTQYF.

CDR3 sequence reads: CAWVTGTGGYEQYV. The CDR3 nucleotides are TGTGCCTGGGTAACCGGGACAGGGGGCTACGAGCAGTACGTC. The chain carries TRBV30 and TRBJ2-7; TRBD1 matches 11 bases. The germline V gene encodes CDR1 GTSNPN and CDR2 SVGIG (reference sequence). V shed 5 bases, J shed 3 bases, and the junction held 6 bases outside the gene matches. This CDR3 is 14 amino acids long.

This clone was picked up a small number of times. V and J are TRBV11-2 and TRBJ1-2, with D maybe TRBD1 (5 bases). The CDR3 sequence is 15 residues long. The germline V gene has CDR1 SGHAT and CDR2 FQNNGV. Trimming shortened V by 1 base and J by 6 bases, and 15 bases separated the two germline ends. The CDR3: CASSLVGGREDGYTF. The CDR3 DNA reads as TGTGCCAGCAGCTTAGTAGGAGGCAGGGAGGATGGCTACACCTTC.

This chain's CDR3 is CASSLQGNVMYTGELFF. The CDR3 bases are TGTGCCAGCAGCCTGCAGGGAAACGTTATGTACACCGGGGAGCTGTTTTTT. This chain uses TRBV7-6 with TRBJ2-2; maybe TRBD1 (5 bases). Trimming stripped 5 bases from V and 3 bases from J, with 19 bases between. Germline CDR1 is SGHVS and CDR2 is FNYEAQ. The CDR3 is made up of 17 amino acids.

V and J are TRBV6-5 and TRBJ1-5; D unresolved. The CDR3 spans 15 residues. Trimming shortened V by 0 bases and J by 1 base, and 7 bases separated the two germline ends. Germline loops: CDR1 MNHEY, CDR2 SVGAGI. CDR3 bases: TGTGCCAGCAGTTACTCGCCAGCGAGCAATCAGCCCCAGCATTTT. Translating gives CASSYSPASNQPQHF.

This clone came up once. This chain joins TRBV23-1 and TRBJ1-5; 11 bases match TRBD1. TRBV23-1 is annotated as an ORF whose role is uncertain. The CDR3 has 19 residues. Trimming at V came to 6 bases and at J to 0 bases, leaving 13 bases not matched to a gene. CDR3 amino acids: CASRREKGQGGNSNQPQHF. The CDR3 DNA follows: TGCGCCAGCAGGCGGGAAAAGGGACAGGGGGGGAATAGCAATCAGCCCCAGCATTTT.

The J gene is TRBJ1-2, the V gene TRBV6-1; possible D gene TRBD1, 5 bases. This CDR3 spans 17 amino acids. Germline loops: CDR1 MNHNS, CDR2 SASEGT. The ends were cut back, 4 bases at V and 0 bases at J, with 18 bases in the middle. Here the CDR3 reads CASSVRRGTTPNYGYTF. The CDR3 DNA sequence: TGTGCCAGCAGTGTCCGCCGGGGGACCACCCCTAACTATGGCTACACCTTC.